One and the same sample provided the 2 T cell receptor beta chains below, sequenced in a study of control samples from healthy donors and cancer patients. The assay was immunoSEQ multiplex PCR, and TCRdb's table has in-frame clones only and misses some. The repertoire holds about 69,000 clones, with roughly 84% as singletons. Sequencing was performed on PBMCs. The receptors were gathered from a woman between 45 and 60 years old with lung cancer.

The chain recombines TRBV6-2 or TRBV6-3 with TRBJ1-1; TRBD1 agrees at 8 bases. CDR3 length: 14 amino acids. From germline, CDR1 is MNHEY and CDR2 SVGEGT. V shed 2 bases and J 6 bases; nucleotides not matched to a gene: 5. The CDR3 DNA sequence: TGTGCCAGCAGTTACCCGGGACAGGTCGCTGAAGCTTTCTTT. This translates into CASSYPGQVAEAFF.

This clone was seen once. The CDR3 loop is CASSLEMSNEQFF. CDR3 coding DNA: TGTGCCAGCAGCTTAGAGATGTCGAATGAGCAGTTCTTC. The rearrangement joins TRBV7-2 to TRBJ2-1; D unclear. V lost 1 base and J lost 7, with 8 bases in between. This CDR3 region has 13 residues. The germline CDR1 and CDR2 sequences are SGHTA and FQGNSA.